This TCR beta chain comes out of a study of shared clonotypes between healthy human individuals. Trimming removed 7 bases at V and 1 base at J, with 16 bases between. The CDR3 sequence is 15 residues long. Looked up from germline, CDR1 is MNHEY and CDR2 is SMNVEV (reference sequence). Notes on this clone: The antigen is undetermined.

Findings of the study overall: Non-shared clonotypes displayed generation probabilities falling below those of clonotypes present in all four donors. Donor clonotype sharing was expected to depend on sequencing depth. Around 5% of naive CD4 clonotypes were common to several donors.

Per sorted-subset replicate PCR, input was approximately 0.2 ug DNA, representing roughly 28,000 T cell genomes. Sequencing was performed with immunoSEQ multiplex PCR; in TCRdb, only in-frame clones are kept and a portion is missing. This sample carries about 1 million clones, 70% to 80% of them seen once, and the ten largest clones take approximately 1.5%. This TCR was sampled from a man in his late teens or twenties in good health. The V gene is TRBV27, the J gene TRBJ1-1, with D unclear. What was sequenced was memory CD4+ T cells sorted from blood. Subset specified: CD45RA-negative fraction. The CDR3 is CASTPTRAANTEAFF. CDR3 nucleotide sequence: TGTGCCAGCACCCCAACCCGGGCAGCGAACACTGAAGCTTTCTTT.